Detailed here is one T cell receptor beta chain. What it binds is unknown. The data belong to a study of T-cell memory formation after mild COVID-19. Constant-segment primers served in 5'RACE that generated TCR alpha and TCR beta cDNA libraries bearing sample barcodes and UMIs. One entry per CDR3 protein results from TCRdb running MiXCR on the 5' RACE reads. The sample records under 250,000 distinct CDR3 sequences, 15% to 17% being singletons. Whole-study findings and limits: The appearance of some responding clones in pre-infection memory suggested that cross-reactive memory joined.

Germline V lookup: CDR1 KGHDR, CDR2 SFDVKD. Trimming left V 10 bases short and J 6 bases short, with 10 bases between. This CDR3 region has 11 residues. The sample taken for sequencing was PBMCs or a T cell subset sorted from them (not recorded which). The clonotype originates from an adult woman who had mild COVID-19 (a few samples of this study predate the infection). Cell type and time point are not known. V and J are TRBV24-1 and TRBJ2-3, with D perhaps matching TRBD1 or TRBD2 (5 bases each). CDR3 residues: CATSWGDTQYF. The CDR3 DNA reads as TGTGCCACAAGCTGGGGGGATACGCAGTATTTT.